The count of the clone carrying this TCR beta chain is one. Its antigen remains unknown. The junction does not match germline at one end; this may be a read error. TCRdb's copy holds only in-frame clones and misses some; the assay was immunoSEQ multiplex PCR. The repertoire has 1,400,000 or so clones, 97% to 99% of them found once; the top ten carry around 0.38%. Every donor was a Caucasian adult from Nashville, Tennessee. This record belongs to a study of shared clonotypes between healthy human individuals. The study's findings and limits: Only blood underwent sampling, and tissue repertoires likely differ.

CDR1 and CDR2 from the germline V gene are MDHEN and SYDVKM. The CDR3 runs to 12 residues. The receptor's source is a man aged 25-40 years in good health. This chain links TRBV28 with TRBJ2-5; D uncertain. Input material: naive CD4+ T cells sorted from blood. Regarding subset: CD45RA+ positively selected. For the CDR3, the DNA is TGTGCCAGCCGTTTTGGCCCAGAGACCCAGTACTTC. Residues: CASRFGPETQYF. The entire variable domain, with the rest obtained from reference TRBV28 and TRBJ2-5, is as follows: DVKVTQSSRYLVKRTGEKVFLECVQDMDHENMFWYRQDPGLGLRLIYFSYDVKMKEKGDIPEGYSVSREKKERFSLILESASTNQTSMYLCASRFGPETQYFGPGTRLLVL.